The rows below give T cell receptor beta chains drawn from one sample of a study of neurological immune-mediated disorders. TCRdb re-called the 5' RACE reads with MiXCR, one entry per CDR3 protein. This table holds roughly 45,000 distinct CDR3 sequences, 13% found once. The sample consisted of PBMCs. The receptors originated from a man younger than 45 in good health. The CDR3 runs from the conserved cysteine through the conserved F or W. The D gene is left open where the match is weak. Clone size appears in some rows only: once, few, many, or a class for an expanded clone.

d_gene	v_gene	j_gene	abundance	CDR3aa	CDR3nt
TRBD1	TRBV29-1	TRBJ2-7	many	CSVTTGAEQYF	TGCAGCGTCACCACAGGGGCCGAGCAGTACTTC
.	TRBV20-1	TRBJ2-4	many	CGALPTTGSAKNIQYF	TGCGGTGCCCTACCTACCACAGGGTCGGCCAAAAACATTCAGTACTTC
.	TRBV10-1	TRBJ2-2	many	CASSPLQGTGELFF	TGCGCCAGCAGTCCCCTACAGGGCACCGGGGAGCTGTTTTTT
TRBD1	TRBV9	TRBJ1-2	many	CASSRRTGGHGYTF	TGTGCCAGCAGCAGAAGAACAGGGGGCCATGGCTACACCTTC
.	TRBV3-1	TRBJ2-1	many	CASSHQAGRSYNEQFF	TGTGCCAGCAGCCACCAAGCGGGCCGCTCCTACAATGAGCAGTTCTTC
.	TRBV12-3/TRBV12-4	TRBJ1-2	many	CASSSRASYGYTF	TGTGCCAGCAGTTCGAGGGCCTCCTATGGCTACACCTTC
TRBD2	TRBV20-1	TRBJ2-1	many	CSGIIAGKSSYNEQFF	TGCAGTGGGATAATAGCGGGGAAGAGCTCCTACAATGAGCAGTTCTTC
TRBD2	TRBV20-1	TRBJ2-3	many	CSALIGLAGVDTQYF	TGCAGTGCCCTTATTGGCCTAGCGGGAGTAGATACGCAGTATTTT
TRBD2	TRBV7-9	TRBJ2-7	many	CASSTGPGLAGGIPYEQYF	TGTGCCAGCAGCACAGGCCCCGGACTAGCGGGAGGGATCCCCTACGAGCAGTACTTC
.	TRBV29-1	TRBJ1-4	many	CSAGLPAGANEKLFF	TGCAGCGCTGGGCTTCCCGCAGGGGCTAATGAAAAACTGTTTTTT
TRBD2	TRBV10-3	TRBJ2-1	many	CAIRGLAGSNNEQFF	TGTGCCATCAGGGGACTAGCGGGAAGCAACAATGAGCAGTTCTTC
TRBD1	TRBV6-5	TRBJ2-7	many	CASKPRTGTYEQYF	TGTGCCAGCAAACCCAGGACAGGTACCTACGAGCAGTACTTC
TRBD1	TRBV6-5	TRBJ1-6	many	CASSRQGASSPLHF	TGTGCCAGCAGTCGACAGGGGGCGAGTTCACCCCTCCACTTT
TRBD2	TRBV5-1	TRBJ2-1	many	CASSSGGASNEQFF	TGCGCCAGCAGCTCGGGGGGGGCTTCCAATGAGCAGTTCTTC
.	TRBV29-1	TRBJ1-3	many	CSVEGDRGDTIYF	TGCAGCGTTGAAGGGGACCGGGGGGACACCATATATTTT
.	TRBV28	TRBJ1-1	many	CASSQVGLDTEAFF	TGTGCCAGCAGTCAAGTGGGCCTAGACACTGAAGCTTTCTTT
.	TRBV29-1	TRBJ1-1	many	CSVGDRRHTEAFF	TGCAGCGTTGGTGACAGGCGGCACACTGAAGCTTTCTTT
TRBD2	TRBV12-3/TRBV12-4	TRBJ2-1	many	CASSQGTSGSSGF	TGTGCCAGCAGTCAGGGGACTAGCGGGAGTTCTGGCTTC
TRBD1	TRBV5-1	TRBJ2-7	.	CASSLPRQGASGGPHYEQYF	TGCGCCAGCAGCCTACCCAGACAGGGGGCTTCAGGGGGGCCTCACTACGAGCAGTACTTC
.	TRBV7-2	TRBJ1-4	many	CASSRGVMGEKLFF	TGTGCCAGCTCAAGAGGGGTAATGGGTGAAAAACTGTTTTTT
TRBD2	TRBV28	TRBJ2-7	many	CASSLAGPPYEQYF	TGTGCCAGCAGTCTAGCGGGACCACCCTACGAGCAGTACTTC
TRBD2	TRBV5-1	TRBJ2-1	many	CASSFEPAGGPGGNEQFF	TGCGCCAGCAGCTTTGAACCAGCGGGAGGGCCAGGGGGAAATGAGCAGTTCTTC
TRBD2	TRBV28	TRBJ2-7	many	CASTRGSWSGDEQYF	TGTGCCAGCACCCGGGGCTCCTGGAGCGGGGACGAGCAGTACTTC
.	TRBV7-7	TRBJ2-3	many	CASSLAGGPTDTQYF	TGTGCCAGCAGCTTAGCGGGCGGGCCCACAGATACGCAGTATTTT
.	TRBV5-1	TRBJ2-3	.	CASSSGRRDTQYF	TGCGCCAGCAGCTCGGGACGCCGAGATACGCAGTATTTT
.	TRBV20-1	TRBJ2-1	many	CSAKPLGRGEQFF	TGCAGTGCCAAACCTCTCGGTCGGGGTGAGCAGTTCTTC
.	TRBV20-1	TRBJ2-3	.	CSARVVRAGGITDTQYF	TGCAGTGCTAGGGTAGTGAGAGCAGGAGGGATTACAGATACGCAGTATTTT
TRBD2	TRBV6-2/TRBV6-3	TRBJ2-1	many	CASIRASGYNEQFF	TGTGCCAGCATAAGGGCTAGCGGTTACAATGAGCAGTTCTTC
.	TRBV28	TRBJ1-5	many	CASTNRLVQPQHF	TGTGCCAGCACTAACAGGCTCGTACAGCCCCAGCATTTT
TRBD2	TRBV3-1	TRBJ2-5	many	CASRQAGHQETQYF	TGTGCCAGCAGACAAGCGGGGCACCAAGAGACCCAGTACTTC
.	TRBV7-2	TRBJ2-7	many	CASSGTYEQYF	TGTGCCAGCAGCGGGACCTACGAGCAGTACTTC